Listed below are T cell receptor beta chains from one sample, sequenced in a study of early T cells in non-severe SARS-CoV-2 infection. TCRdb re-called the 5' RACE reads through MiXCR, storing one row per CDR3 protein. The data contain 20,000 or so distinct CDR3 sequences, 4.5% to 5% of them seen just once; the ten biggest clones take up around 5.2%. Source material: whole blood. The receptors were gathered from an adult who was a healthcare worker with PCR-confirmed SARS-CoV-2 infection or an uninfected control (not recorded which). Both conserved end residues are part of each CDR3. Each record gives: V gene, J gene, clone size, D gene, CDR3 DNA, CDR3 protein. The D gene is left open where the match is weak. For some rows the clone size is stated as once, few or many, or as a class when expanded; others skip it.

TRBV5-1	TRBJ1-6	many	-	TGCGCCAGCAGCTTGGACAGGGTGGATTCACCCCTCCACTTT	CASSLDRVDSPLHF
TRBV11-2	TRBJ2-1	many	TRBD2	TGTGCCAGCAGGAATAGCGGGGCCTACAATGAGCAGTTCTTC	CASRNSGAYNEQFF
TRBV5-1	TRBJ2-3	few	-	TGCGCCAGCAGCTTGGCGTCGAGAAGTACGCAGTATTTT	CASSLASRSTQYF
TRBV7-8	TRBJ1-1	-	-	TGTGCCAGCAGCCCACAGGGGAACACTGAAGCTTTCTTT	CASSPQGNTEAFF
TRBV19	TRBJ1-2	many	-	TGTGCCAGTAATCAGGGCCTCCCGGCTAACTATGGCTACACCTTC	CASNQGLPANYGYTF
TRBV30	TRBJ2-3	-	TRBD2	TGTGCCTGGAGTGTAACGGGGACTAGGGCAGATACGCAGTATTTT	CAWSVTGTRADTQYF
TRBV29-1	TRBJ2-5	medium-sized	-	TGCAGCGTTGAAGTAGGGGCCCAAGAGACCCAGTACTTC	CSVEVGAQETQYF
TRBV24-1	TRBJ2-7	many	-	TGTGCCACCAGCCACGGACACCCGGGGAGGGAGCAGTACTTC	CATSHGHPGREQYF
TRBV29-1	TRBJ1-2	many	-	TGCAGCGTGGCCTGGGATGGCTACACCTTC	CSVAWDGYTF
TRBV29-1	TRBJ2-1	many	TRBD2	TGCAGCGTTGACTTGCGGGGGGCCCACAATGAGCAGTTCTTC	CSVDLRGAHNEQFF
TRBV6-1	TRBJ2-7	medium-sized	TRBD1	TGTGCCATCGAGGATGGACAGGGGCGCGAGCAGTACTTC	CAIEDGQGREQYF
TRBV15	TRBJ2-7	few	TRBD2	TGTGCCACCAGCTCCAACCCCGGACTAGCTTACGAGCAGTACTTC	CATSSNPGLAYEQYF
TRBV6-5	TRBJ1-4	many	-	TGTGCCAGCAGTTTAAGGGCGGATCCGTATAATGAAAAACTGTTTTTT	CASSLRADPYNEKLFF
TRBV10-1	TRBJ2-2	-	-	TGCGCCAGCAGTTTGGGCACCGGGGAGCTGTTTTTT	CASSLGTGELFF
TRBV6-4	TRBJ2-5	many	-	TGTGCCAGCAGTGACTCCTCCCAGCTCCAAGAGACCCAGTACTTC	CASSDSSQLQETQYF
TRBV7-2	TRBJ2-5	many	-	TGTGCCAGCAGCTTCTCAGGGTTGCCGGGGCAAGAGACCCAGTACTTC	CASSFSGLPGQETQYF
TRBV7-2	TRBJ2-3	-	TRBD2	TGTGCCAGCAGCTTAGAAAACCCGACTAGCGGGGGGGCGACAGATACGCAGTATTTT	CASSLENPTSGGATDTQYF
TRBV12-3/TRBV12-4	TRBJ2-3	many	TRBD2	TGTGCCAGCAGTTTTAGCGGGAGCACAGATACGCAGTATTTT	CASSFSGSTDTQYF
TRBV11-2	TRBJ2-4	medium-sized	TRBD2	TGTGCCAGCAGGTCGACTAGCGGGAGTTTGAACATTCAGTACTTC	CASRSTSGSLNIQYF
TRBV3-1	TRBJ2-1	few	-	TGTGCCAGCAGCCAATCTGTAATTGAGCAGTTCTTC	CASSQSVIEQFF
TRBV9	TRBJ2-1	many	TRBD2	TGTGCCAGCAGCGTAGTACCTAGCGGCTACAATGAGCAGTTCTTC	CASSVVPSGYNEQFF
TRBV2	TRBJ2-6	many	-	TGTGCCAGCAGGTTTACTTGGGGGGCCAACGTCCTGACTTTC	CASRFTWGANVLTF
TRBV9	TRBJ1-5	many	-	TGTGCCAGCAGCGTAGAATGGTGGGATCAGCCCCAGCATTTT	CASSVEWWDQPQHF
TRBV20-1	TRBJ1-1	-	TRBD1	TGCAGTGCTAGAGATGTTCGGGCAGGGGGCGCCATGAACACTGAAGCTTTCTTT	CSARDVRAGGAMNTEAFF
TRBV6-6	TRBJ1-5	many	TRBD1	TGTGCCAGCAGTTACTCGGGGGGACAGGGTAACAATCAGCCCCAGCATTTT	CASSYSGGQGNNQPQHF
TRBV7-2	TRBJ1-2	many	-	TGTGCCAGCAGCTTACAGGGTGACTATGGCTACACCTTC	CASSLQGDYGYTF
TRBV7-3	TRBJ2-2	many	TRBD2	TGTGCCAGCAGCTTAAAATCTAGCGGGAGTGACACCGGGGAGCTGTTTTTT	CASSLKSSGSDTGELFF
TRBV7-2	TRBJ1-1	many	TRBD1	TGTGCCAGCAGGACAGGGAGGAACACTGAAGCTTTCTTT	CASRTGRNTEAFF
TRBV7-8	TRBJ2-3	many	TRBD2	TGTGCCAGCAGCCCACTAGCGGGGCCCACAGATACGCAGTATTTT	CASSPLAGPTDTQYF
TRBV2	TRBJ2-3	few	-	TGTGCCAGCAGTGAACTAGCCCCTAGCACAGATACGCAGTATTTT	CASSELAPSTDTQYF
TRBV19	TRBJ2-7	many	TRBD1	TGTGCCAGTAGTACCAACAGGGGGCCTGTATACGAGCAGTACTTC	CASSTNRGPVYEQYF